The 20 T cell receptor beta chains presented below share a single source sample, sequenced in a study of human T cells and chemical hapten exposure. MiXCR, applied by TCRdb to the RACE reads, yields one record per CDR3 protein. The data show about 380,000 distinct CDR3 sequences, about 5.1% seen once. As for time point: pre-sensitization, week 0. Treatment: therapeutic diphenylcyclopropenone sensitization with weekly scalp DPC. The sample consisted of whole blood, taken in connection with sensitization to the hapten diphenylcyclopropenone (DPC). The receptors were sampled from a woman aged 45-65 years with alopecia areata. Some clones in this sample may be carry-over from other donors' samples.

This clonotype has ten or more counts. The V and J genes are TRBV15 and TRBJ1-6; possible D gene TRBD1, 5 bases. CDR1 is LNHNV and CDR2 is YYDKDF in the germline V gene (reference sequence). Trimming took 3 bases from V and 10 from J, leaving 16 bases between them. CDR3 length: 15 residues. Here the CDR3 DNA reads TGTGCCACCAGCAGGGGGGATTCGGTCGGGTCACCCCTCCACTTT. Translation: CATSRGDSVGSPLHF. Full variable domain (rest looked up from reference TRBV15 and TRBJ1-6): DAMVIQNPRYQVTQFGKPVTLSCSQTLNHNVMYWYQQKSSQAPKLLFHYYDKDFNNEADTPDNFQSRRPNTSFCFLDIRSPGLGDTAMYLCATSRGDSVGSPLHFGNGTRLTVT.

The chain uses TRBV3-1 and TRBJ1-3; D is unclear. V lost 2 bases to trimming and J lost 0 bases, with 8 bases between them. The V gene's germline CDR1 is LGHDT and CDR2 YNNKEL (reference sequence). The CDR3 spans 15 residues. CDR3 residues: CASSQSGASGNTIYF. DNA of the CDR3: TGTGCCAGCAGCCAATCAGGAGCCTCTGGAAACACCATATATTTT.

This clonotype appeared many times. The chain joins TRBV29-1 to TRBJ2-1; tentative D call: TRBD2 (6 bases). CDR1 and CDR2 from the germline V gene are SQVTM and ANQGSEA. V was cut by 5 bases and J by 7 bases, with 18 bases left in between. The CDR3 spans 14 residues. CDR3 DNA sequence: TGCAGCGTTTTTCCCCTTGGGAGGAATAATGAGCAGTTCTTC. Translation gives CSVFPLGRNNEQFF.

The table lists this clonotype with a few counts. The chain has TRBV18 and TRBJ1-3; D possibly corresponds to TRBD1 (5 bases). Germline CDR1 reads KGHSH; CDR2 reads LQKENI. There are 13 residues in the CDR3. Trimming took 6 bases from V and 4 from J, leaving 10 bases between them. In nucleotides, the CDR3 is TGTGCCAGCTCCGTGGGACGCGGAAACACCATATATTTT. Protein product: CASSVGRGNTIYF.

This clonotype was seen many times. The genes are TRBV29-1 and TRBJ1-2, with 10 bases lining up with TRBD1. The CDR3 covers 12 residues. The germline V gene encodes CDR1 SQVTM and CDR2 ANQGSEA. J gave up 6 bases and V 4 bases, and 2 bases lay outside the gene matches. The CDR3 spells CSVGGTGDGYTF. The CDR3 DNA is TGCAGCGTTGGAGGGACAGGGGATGGCTACACCTTC.

This clonotype occurred a few times. The J gene is TRBJ1-5, the V gene TRBV18, with TRBD1 as a possible D gene (6 bases). Germline CDR1 and CDR2: KGHSH and LQKENI. The CDR3 runs 18 residues. Trimming left V 1 base short and J 7 bases short, with 23 bases between. The CDR3 coding sequence is TGTGCCAGCTCACCACGTCAGGGGCGGGGGAGAGAGGAACAGCCCCAGCATTTT. It encodes CASSPRQGRGREEQPQHF. The whole variable domain, remainder taken from reference TRBV18 and TRBJ1-5, is NAGVMQNPRHLVRRRGQEARLRCSPMKGHSHVYWYRQLPEEGLKFMVYLQKENIIDESGMPKERFSAEFPKEGPSILRIQQVVRGDSAAYFCASSPRQGRGREEQPQHFGDGTRLSIL.

This clonotype came up many times. The chain uses TRBV28 and TRBJ2-4, with D perhaps TRBD2 (5 bases). V dropped 7 bases and J dropped 5 bases, with 15 bases sitting between them. The CDR3 is 14 amino acids. From germline, CDR1 is MDHEN and CDR2 SYDVKM. CDR3 region: CASTTQTRENIQYF. The CDR3 DNA sequence: TGTGCCAGCACCACTCAAACGAGGGAAAACATTCAGTACTTC.

This clonotype was counted ten times or more. The chain is built from TRBV5-1 and TRBJ2-7, with TRBD2 identical over 10 bases. Germline V lookup: CDR1 SGHRS, CDR2 YFSETQ. The junction had 5 bases not matched to a gene; V was cut back by 0 bases and J by 5 bases. CDR3 size: 15 residues. The DNA for the CDR3 is TGCGCCAGCAGCTTGGCAGCGGGAGGGCCAAACGAGCAGTACTTC. It translates to CASSLAAGGPNEQYF.

This clonotype was seen repeatedly, ten times or more. The CDR3 sequence: CASSYSIEGNTGELFF. The CDR3 bases are TGTGCCAGCAGTTACTCGATCGAAGGGAACACCGGGGAGCTGTTTTTT. This chain links TRBV6-5 with TRBJ2-2; unclear D gene. Germline CDR1 and CDR2: MNHEY and SVGAGI. V was trimmed by 0 bases and J by 1 base, leaving 9 bases between them. This CDR3 has 16 amino acids.

This chain uses TRBV19 with TRBJ2-7; D may be TRBD1 (5 bases). CDR1 is LNHDA and CDR2 is SQIVND in the germline V gene (reference sequence). The CDR3 length is 14 residues. V lost 9 bases and J 3 bases, leaving 18 bases between the germline ends. The CDR3 is CASFLPGLCYEQYF. CDR3 nucleotides: TGTGCCAGCTTCCTTCCAGGGCTCTGCTACGAGCAGTACTTC.

At least ten counts were recorded for this clonotype. The rearrangement joins TRBV6-6 to TRBJ2-7; weak D call: TRBD2 (6 bases). This CDR3 spans 14 amino acids. V gave up 5 bases and J gave up 6 bases, with 17 bases separating them. From germline, CDR1 is MNHNY and CDR2 SVGAGI (reference sequence). CDR3: CASSPLRGGGEQYF. The CDR3, as DNA: TGTGCCAGCAGTCCCTTGAGGGGAGGAGGCGAGCAGTACTTC.

This sequence joins TRBV9 and TRBJ2-3; TRBD2 aligns across 10 bases. The CDR3 length is 17 residues. Looked up from germline, CDR1 is SGDLS and CDR2 is YYNGEE. V dropped 0 bases and J dropped 4; count of bases not matched to a gene: 8. CDR3 loop: CASSVDPLAGVADTQYF. In DNA form, the CDR3 reads TGTGCCAGCAGCGTAGACCCTCTAGCGGGAGTGGCAGATACGCAGTATTTT.

This clonotype was seen more than once but under ten times. The V and J genes are TRBV20-1 and TRBJ2-7; 8 nucleotides align to TRBD1. V shed 1 base and J 2 bases; nucleotides not matched to a gene: 7. The CDR3 contains 15 residues. From germline, CDR1 is DFQATT and CDR2 SNEGSKA (reference sequence). CDR3 DNA: TGCAGTGCTAGAGGTGACAGGGGACCAGCCTACGAGCAGTACTTC. Translated: CSARGDRGPAYEQYF.

A few counts support this clonotype. V usage is TRBV3-1 and J usage is TRBJ2-5; no definite D call. CDR3 size: 13 residues. Trimming stripped 4 bases from V and 7 bases from J, with 13 bases between. The germline gives CDR1 LGHDT, CDR2 YNNKEL (reference sequence). CDR3 sequence (DNA): TGTGCCAGCAGCCCGCCGGACGAAGGGACCCAGTACTTC. As protein: CASSPPDEGTQYF.

This clonotype turned up a few times. The genes are TRBV20-1 and TRBJ1-2; perhaps TRBD1 as D (5 bases). The CDR3 runs 15 residues. V lost 3 bases and J lost 4, with 18 bases in between. Per germline, CDR1 DFQATT and CDR2 SNEGSKA (reference sequence). The CDR3 loop reads CSASMTAEASYGYTF. CDR3 coding DNA: TGCAGTGCTAGTATGACAGCCGAAGCTTCCTATGGCTACACCTTC.

This clonotype came up many times. J is TRBJ2-7 and V is TRBV20-1; tentative D call: TRBD2 (6 bases). The length of the CDR3 is 14 residues. Germline V gene lookup returns CDR1 DFQATT and CDR2 SNEGSKA (reference sequence). The CDR3 region has the DNA TGCAGCCCGGCTCCCTCCGGGAGACCCTACGAGCAGTACTTC. Translated: CSPAPSGRPYEQYF.

In this sample, this clonotype turned up many times. The rearrangement links TRBV4-3 to TRBJ2-7, with 11 bases aligning to TRBD1. The germline CDR1 and CDR2 sequences are LGHNA and YSLEER. The CDR3 spans 14 residues. The V and J ends lost 5 bases and 8 bases, in that order; junction bases with no gene match: 8. The CDR3, as DNA: TGCGCCAGCAGCACTGGACAGGGGGCAGGAAAGCAGTACTTC. Translated, it gives CASSTGQGAGKQYF.

This clonotype was recorded many times. The rearrangement uses TRBV28 and TRBJ2-3, with D maybe TRBD2 (6 bases). The germline V gene encodes CDR1 MDHEN and CDR2 SYDVKM. The CDR3 has 17 residues. Between the trimmed V and J ends, which lost 6 bases and 2 bases, there was a span of 21 bases. CDR3 coding DNA: TGTGCCAGCAGCCTGGGGGATTTAGGGCGGGACACAGATACGCAGTATTTT. Translation: CASSLGDLGRDTDTQYF.

In its sample, this clonotype was seen many times. The genes are TRBV25-1 and TRBJ2-3, with D perhaps TRBD2 (5 bases). The CDR3 is 16 residues long. The V end was cut by 3 bases, the J end by 0 bases, with 13 bases between. Germline values: CDR1 MGHDK, CDR2 SYGVNS. CDR3 residues: CASSDGETISTDTQYF. CDR3 DNA sequence: TGTGCCAGCAGTGACGGAGAGACTATTAGCACAGATACGCAGTATTTT.

A few counts support this clonotype. The chain carries TRBV7-2 and TRBJ1-2, with 8 bases identical to TRBD1. There are 14 residues in the CDR3. The ends lost 5 bases at V and 0 bases at J; junction bases unmatched: 2. Germline lookup yields CDR1 SGHTA and CDR2 FQGNSA. In DNA, the CDR3 is TGTGCCAGCAGCATGGGACAGGCTAACTATGGCTACACCTTC. Translated: CASSMGQANYGYTF.